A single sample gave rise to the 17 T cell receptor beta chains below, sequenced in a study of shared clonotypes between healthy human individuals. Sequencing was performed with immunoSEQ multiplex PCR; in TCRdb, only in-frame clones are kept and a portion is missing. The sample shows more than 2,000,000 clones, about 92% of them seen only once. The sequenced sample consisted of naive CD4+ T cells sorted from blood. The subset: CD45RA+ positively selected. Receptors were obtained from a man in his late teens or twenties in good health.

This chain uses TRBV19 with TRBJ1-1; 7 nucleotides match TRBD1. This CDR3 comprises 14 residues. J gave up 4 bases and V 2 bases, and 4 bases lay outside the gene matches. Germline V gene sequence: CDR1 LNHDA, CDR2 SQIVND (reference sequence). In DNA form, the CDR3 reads TGTGCCAGTAGTATAACAGGGGTGGCCACTGAAGCTTTCTTT. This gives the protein CASSITGVATEAFF.

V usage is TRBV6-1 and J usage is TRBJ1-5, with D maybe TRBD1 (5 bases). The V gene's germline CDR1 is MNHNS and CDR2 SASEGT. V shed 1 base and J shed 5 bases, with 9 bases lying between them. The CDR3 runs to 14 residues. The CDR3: CASSEDRGDQPQHF. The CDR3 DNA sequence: TGTGCCAGCAGTGAAGATAGGGGCGATCAGCCCCAGCATTTT.

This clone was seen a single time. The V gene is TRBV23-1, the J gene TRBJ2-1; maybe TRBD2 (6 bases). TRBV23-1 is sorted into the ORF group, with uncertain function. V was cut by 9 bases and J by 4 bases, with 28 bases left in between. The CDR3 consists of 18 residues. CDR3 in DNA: TGCGCCAGTTCAAGGCGTGCTTTAGTACCGGCGGGATACAATGAGCAGTTCTTC. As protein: CASSRRALVPAGYNEQFF.

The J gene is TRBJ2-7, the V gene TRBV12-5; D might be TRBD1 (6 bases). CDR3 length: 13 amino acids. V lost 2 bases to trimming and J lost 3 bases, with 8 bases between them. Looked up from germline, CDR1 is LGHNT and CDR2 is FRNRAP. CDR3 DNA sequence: TGTGCTAGTGGTTTGCAGGGGTTCTACGAGCAGTACTTC. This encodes CASGLQGFYEQYF.

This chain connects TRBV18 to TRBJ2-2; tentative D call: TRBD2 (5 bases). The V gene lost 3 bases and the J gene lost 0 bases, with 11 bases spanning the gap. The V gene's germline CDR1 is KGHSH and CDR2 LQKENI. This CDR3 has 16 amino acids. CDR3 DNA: TGTGCCAGCTCACCCATAGCGAACACGAACACCGGGGAGCTGTTTTTT. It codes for CASSPIANTNTGELFF.

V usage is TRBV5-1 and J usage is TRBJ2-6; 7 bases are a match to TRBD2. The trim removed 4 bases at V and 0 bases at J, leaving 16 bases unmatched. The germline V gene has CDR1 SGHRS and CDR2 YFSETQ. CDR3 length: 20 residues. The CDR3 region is CASSPRGSGAGDSGANVLTF. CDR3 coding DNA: TGCGCCAGCAGCCCCCGGGGTAGTGGGGCGGGAGACTCTGGGGCCAACGTCCTGACTTTC.

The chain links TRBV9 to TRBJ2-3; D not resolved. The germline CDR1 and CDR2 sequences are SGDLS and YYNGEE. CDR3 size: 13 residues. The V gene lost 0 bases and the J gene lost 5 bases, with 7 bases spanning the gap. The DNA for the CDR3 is TGTGCCAGCAGCGTAGGGGTGGGAGATACGCAGTATTTT. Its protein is CASSVGVGDTQYF.

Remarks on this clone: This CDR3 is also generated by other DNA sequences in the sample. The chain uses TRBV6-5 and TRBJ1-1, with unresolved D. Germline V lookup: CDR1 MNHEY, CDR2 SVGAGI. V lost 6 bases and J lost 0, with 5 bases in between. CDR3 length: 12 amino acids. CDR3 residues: CASSRMNTEAFF. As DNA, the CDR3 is TGTGCCAGCAGCCGTATGAACACTGAAGCTTTCTTT.

The CDR3 nucleotides are TGCGCCAGCAGCTTGGGTGGACAGGGGGCTCTTGTGACCCAGTACTTC. It translates to CASSLGGQGALVTQYF. V usage is TRBV5-1 and J usage is TRBJ2-5; TRBD1 agrees at 11 bases. The CDR3 contains 16 residues. Germline V CDR1 and CDR2: SGHRS, YFSETQ. V lost 0 bases and J lost 7; bases outside the gene matches: 8.

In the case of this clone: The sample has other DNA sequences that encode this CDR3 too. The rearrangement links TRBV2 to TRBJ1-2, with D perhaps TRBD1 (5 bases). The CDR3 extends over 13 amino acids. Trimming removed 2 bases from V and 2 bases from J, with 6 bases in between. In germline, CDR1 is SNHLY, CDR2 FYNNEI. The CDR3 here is CASSEQGNYGYTF. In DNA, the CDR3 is TGTGCCAGCAGTGAACAGGGCAACTATGGCTACACCTTC.

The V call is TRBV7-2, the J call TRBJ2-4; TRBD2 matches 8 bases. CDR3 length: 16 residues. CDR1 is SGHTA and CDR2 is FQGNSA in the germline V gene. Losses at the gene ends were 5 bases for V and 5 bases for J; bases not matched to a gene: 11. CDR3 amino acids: CASSQGMGLGENIQYF. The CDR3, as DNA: TGTGCCAGCAGCCAAGGGATGGGACTAGGTGAAAACATTCAGTACTTC.

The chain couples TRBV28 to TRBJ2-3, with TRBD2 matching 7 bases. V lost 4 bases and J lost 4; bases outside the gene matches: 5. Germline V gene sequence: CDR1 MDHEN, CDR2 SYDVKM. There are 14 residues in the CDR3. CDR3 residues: CASSSLGGADTQYF. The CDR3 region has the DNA TGTGCCAGCAGTTCCCTGGGGGGGGCAGATACGCAGTATTTT.

The CDR3 coding sequence is TGTGCCAGCTCACCATCGAATCCCACAACTAATGAAAAACTGTTTTTT. Translating gives CASSPSNPTTNEKLFF. The chain has TRBV18 and TRBJ1-4, with D uncertain. The CDR3 is 16 residues long. V was pared by 2 bases and J by 0 bases, with 10 bases between. Germline loops: CDR1 KGHSH, CDR2 LQKENI.

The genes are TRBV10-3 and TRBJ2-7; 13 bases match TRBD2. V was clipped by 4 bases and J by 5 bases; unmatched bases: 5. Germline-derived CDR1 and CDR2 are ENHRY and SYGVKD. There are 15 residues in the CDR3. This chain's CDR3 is CAISGTSGSPNEQYF. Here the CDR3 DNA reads TGTGCCATCAGTGGGACTAGCGGGAGTCCCAACGAGCAGTACTTC.

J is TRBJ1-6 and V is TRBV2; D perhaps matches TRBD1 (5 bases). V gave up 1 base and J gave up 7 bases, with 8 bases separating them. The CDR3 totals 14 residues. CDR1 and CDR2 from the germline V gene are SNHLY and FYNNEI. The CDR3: CASSEVRANSPLHF. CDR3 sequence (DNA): TGTGCCAGCAGTGAAGTCAGGGCGAATTCACCCCTCCACTTT.

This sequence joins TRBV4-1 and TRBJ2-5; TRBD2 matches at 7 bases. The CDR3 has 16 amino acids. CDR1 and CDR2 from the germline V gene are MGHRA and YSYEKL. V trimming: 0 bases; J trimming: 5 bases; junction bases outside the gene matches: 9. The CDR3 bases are TGCGCCAGCAGCCAAGATGGAGCGGGAACTGGCGAGACCCAGTACTTC. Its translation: CASSQDGAGTGETQYF.

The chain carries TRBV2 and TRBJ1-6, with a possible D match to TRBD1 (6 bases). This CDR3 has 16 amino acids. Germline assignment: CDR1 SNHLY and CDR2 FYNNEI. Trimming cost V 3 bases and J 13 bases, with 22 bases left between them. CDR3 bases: TGTGCCAGCAGTGATAACAGGGCTGTAATCTGGGCTCCCCTCCACTTT. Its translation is CASSDNRAVIWAPLHF.